Below, 25 T cell receptor beta chains from the same sample are listed, as sequenced in a study of resident and recirculating memory T cells in vitiligo (dated by TCRdb to 2016 to 2018). Library preparation was by the immunoSEQ multiplex PCR assay. In TCRdb, the immuneACCESS table is reduced to in-frame sequences with V and J assigned. These tables do not hold every clone; where another copy was compared, an unresolved V gene accounts for under half, and the others remain unexplained. A total of 40,000 to 50,000 clones appear in this sample, 80% to 95% of them only once. The ten largest clonotypes hold 4.5% of the sample. Material: blood. All receptors derive from a male donor with vitiligo.

The rearrangement joins TRBV5-1 to TRBJ2-7; 14 positions match TRBD2. The CDR3 sequence is 17 residues long. CDR1 is SGHRS and CDR2 is YFSETQ in the germline V gene. Trimming removed 3 bases from V and 3 bases from J; junction bases left unmatched: 8. This chain's CDR3 is CASSSGLAGGQSYEQYF. DNA of the CDR3: TGCGCCAGCAGCTCCGGACTAGCGGGGGGCCAAAGCTACGAGCAGTACTTC.

This sequence joins TRBV2 and TRBJ2-5; D is ambiguous. Germline V CDR1 and CDR2: SNHLY, FYNNEI. Trimming left V 6 bases short and J 3 bases short, with 5 bases between. The CDR3 is made up of 11 amino acids. CDR3 bases: TGTGCCAGCAGATCTGAAGAGACCCAGTACTTC. The encoded protein is CASRSEETQYF.

This clone has only one observation. The rearrangement joins TRBV20-1 to TRBJ1-1; D is ambiguous. The CDR3 spans 8 residues. Trimming removed 6 bases from V and 7 bases from J, with 3 bases in between. Germline CDR1 reads DFQATT; CDR2 reads SNEGSKA (reference sequence). The CDR3 DNA sequence: TGCAGTGCCCATGAAGCTTTCTTT. The encoded protein is CSAHEAFF.

V gene TRBV5-4 combines with J gene TRBJ1-2; 9 bases align to TRBD1. V gave up 5 bases and J gave up 2 bases; unmatched junction bases: 10. The CDR3 extends over 16 amino acids. Per germline, CDR1 SGHNT and CDR2 YYREEE (reference sequence). The CDR3 loop reads CASSSPGQGGNYGYTF. The CDR3 coding sequence is TGTGCCAGCAGTTCACCGGGACAGGGTGGCAACTATGGCTACACCTTC.

The chain carries TRBV6-7 and TRBJ2-1; 10 positions agree with TRBD2. TRBV6-7 has ORF status, its function being uncertain. CDR3 length equals 12 residues. V was clipped by 11 bases and J by 9 bases; unmatched bases: 7. This CDR3 is CAGKRGGCEQFF. The CDR3 DNA sequence: TGTGCCGGTAAGCGGGGGGGCTGTGAGCAGTTCTTC.

V and J are TRBV25-1 and TRBJ1-3; D gene ambiguous. The CDR3 extends over 12 amino acids. V was cut by 2 bases and J by 4 bases, with 3 bases left in between. Germline CDR1 MGHDK, CDR2 SYGVNS. CDR3 in DNA: TGTGCCAGCAGTGAAGCGGGAAACACCATATATTTT. Amino acids: CASSEAGNTIYF. The variable domain in full, completed from reference TRBV25-1 and TRBJ1-3, reads EADIYQTPRYLVIGTGKKITLECSQTMGHDKMYWYQQDPGMELHLIHYSYGVNSTEKGDLSSESTVSRIRTEHFPLTLESARPSHTSQYLCASSEAGNTIYFGEGSWLTVV.

The chain has TRBV4-3 and TRBJ1-5; unclear D gene. V lost 0 bases and J lost 0, with 6 bases in between. Germline assignment: CDR1 LGHNA and CDR2 YSLEER. The length of the CDR3 is 15 residues. As DNA, the CDR3 is TGCGCCAGCAGCCAAGACCCCCTTAGCAATCAGCCCCAGCATTTT. Its protein product is CASSQDPLSNQPQHF.

The chain is built from TRBV9 and TRBJ2-3, with 7 bases aligning to TRBD1. Losses at the gene ends were 4 bases for V and 3 bases for J; bases not matched to a gene: 8. Per the germline V gene, CDR1 is SGDLS and CDR2 is YYNGEE. The CDR3 has 15 residues. CDR3 sequence (DNA): TGTGCCAGCAGCCTACAGGGGTTGGGGACAGATACGCAGTATTTT. It encodes CASSLQGLGTDTQYF.

This CDR3 is CASSPGQTEKLFF. As DNA, the CDR3 is TGTGCCAGCAGCCCTGGACAGACCGAAAAACTGTTTTTT. The chain uses TRBV7-2 and TRBJ1-4; D is perhaps TRBD1 (6 bases). Germline V lookup: CDR1 SGHTA, CDR2 FQGNSA. Trimming removed 5 bases from V and 8 bases from J, with 12 bases in between. The CDR3 runs to 13 residues.

The rearrangement joins TRBV5-6 to TRBJ2-1, with D tentatively TRBD1 (6 bases). CDR1 and CDR2 from the germline V gene are SGHDT and YYEEEE. V was trimmed by 4 bases and J by 9 bases, leaving 14 bases between them. This CDR3 region has 13 residues. The CDR3 sequence: CASSPEGRGEQFF. The CDR3 DNA is TGTGCCAGCAGCCCAGAGGGCAGGGGTGAGCAGTTCTTC.

The chain joins TRBV6-1 to TRBJ1-3; unclear D gene. The germline V and J ends were trimmed by 4 bases and 4 bases, with 11 bases remaining between them. Germline CDR1 is MNHNS and CDR2 is SASEGT. This CDR3 region has 14 residues. The CDR3 protein is CASSAETRGNTIYF. The CDR3 DNA sequence: TGTGCCAGCAGTGCAGAGACACGCGGAAACACCATATATTTT.

The chain recombines TRBV27 with TRBJ2-2; possibly TRBD1 for D (5 bases). The germline CDR1 and CDR2 sequences are MNHEY and SMNVEV (reference sequence). This CDR3 has 14 amino acids. V was pared by 3 bases and J by 0 bases, with 5 bases between. The CDR3 is CASSFRANTGELFF. Here the CDR3 DNA reads TGTGCCAGCAGTTTCAGGGCGAACACCGGGGAGCTGTTTTTT.

This chain joins TRBV5-8 and TRBJ1-2; TRBD1 matches at 8 bases. This CDR3 is built from 14 residues. Trimming cost V 5 bases and J 4 bases; bases outside gene matches: 7. Germline CDR1 reads SGHTS; CDR2 reads YDEGEE. CDR3 protein: CASRKTGGGYGYTF. The CDR3 DNA is TGTGCCAGCAGGAAAACAGGGGGAGGCTATGGCTACACCTTC. Supplemented by reference TRBV5-8 and TRBJ1-2, the full variable domain reads EAGVTQSPTHLIKTRGQQATLRCSPISGHTSVYWYQQALGLGLQFLLWYDEGEERNRGNFPPRFSGRQFPNYSSELNVNALELEDSALYLCASRKTGGGYGYTFGSGTRLTVV.

In this sample, this clone turned up once. The chain joins TRBV6-6 to TRBJ2-1; 11 nucleotides match TRBD2. CDR3 length equals 16 residues. The junction had 15 bases not matched to a gene; V was cut back by 4 bases and J by 13 bases. Germline CDR1 and CDR2: MNHNY and SVGAGI (reference sequence). Here the CDR3 reads CASSFGPLSGGAPQFF. CDR3 DNA: TGTGCCAGCAGTTTCGGGCCCCTTAGCGGGGGGGCCCCTCAGTTCTTC.

The chain couples TRBV7-9 to TRBJ2-3; 13 bases line up with TRBD2. The V and J ends lost 5 bases and 6 bases, in that order; junction bases with no gene match: 5. From germline, CDR1 is SEHNR and CDR2 FQNEAQ (reference sequence). This CDR3 is 15 amino acids long. The CDR3 loop is CASSLTSGGADTQYF. The CDR3 nucleotides read TGTGCCAGCAGCCTTACTAGCGGGGGGGCGGATACGCAGTATTTT.

The chain joins TRBV4-1 to TRBJ2-1, with 11 bases fitting TRBD2. The CDR3 is 15 residues long. Germline lookup yields CDR1 MGHRA and CDR2 YSYEKL. The V and J ends lost 4 bases and 5 bases, in that order; junction bases with no gene match: 4. The CDR3 nucleotides are TGCGCCAGCAGCCTTAGCGGGGGGGACCACAATGAGCAGTTCTTC. It translates to CASSLSGGDHNEQFF.

This rearrangement joins TRBV27 to TRBJ1-5, with 7 bases that match TRBD1. This CDR3 contains 13 residues. Germline V gene data show CDR1 as MNHEY and CDR2 as SMNVEV (reference sequence). V shed 5 bases, J shed 5 bases, and the junction held 3 bases outside the gene matches. This chain's CDR3 is CASSPGGYQPQHF. CDR3 nucleotides: TGTGCCAGCAGTCCAGGGGGGTATCAGCCCCAGCATTTT.

J is TRBJ2-2 and V is TRBV14, with TRBD1 matching over 7 bases. The CDR3 totals 16 residues. The germline V gene has CDR1 SGHDN and CDR2 FVKESK. With 4 bases clipped from V and 3 bases from J, the junction kept 8 bases outside the gene matches. The CDR3 region is CASSPMRDSDTGELFF. The CDR3 bases are TGTGCCAGCAGCCCGATGAGGGACAGCGACACCGGGGAGCTGTTTTTT.

The V gene is TRBV4-1, the J gene TRBJ2-1, with 9 bases identical to TRBD2. Germline V gene data show CDR1 as MGHRA and CDR2 as YSYEKL. CDR3 length: 15 amino acids. V shed 4 bases and J 3 bases; nucleotides not matched to a gene: 4. CDR3 DNA sequence: TGCGCCAGCAGCCGGATAGCGGGGGACTACAATGAGCAGTTCTTC. It is translated as CASSRIAGDYNEQFF.

This clone was detected only once. V gene TRBV15 combines with J gene TRBJ1-1, with 8 bases that match TRBD1. This CDR3 is built from 15 residues. V shed 1 base and J 2 bases; nucleotides not matched to a gene: 3. The germline V gene encodes CDR1 LNHNV and CDR2 YYDKDF (reference sequence). CDR3 in amino acids: CATSRGDRYNTEAFF. The CDR3 DNA follows: TGTGCCACCAGCAGAGGGGACAGGTATAACACTGAAGCTTTCTTT.

This clone was found a few times. The chain carries TRBV7-3 and TRBJ1-5; D remains ambiguous. This CDR3 is 12 amino acids long. Trimming stripped 4 bases from V and 2 bases from J, with 3 bases between. CDR1 and CDR2 (germline): SGHTA, FQGTGA. CDR3 sequence (DNA): TGTGCCAGCAGCTCAGGCAATCAGCCCCAGCATTTT. Translated, it gives CASSSGNQPQHF.

This clone was detected only once. The CDR3 spells CAWSPPSSQETQYF. CDR3 bases: TGTGCCTGGAGTCCCCCTTCCAGCCAAGAGACCCAGTACTTC. The chain is built from TRBV30 and TRBJ2-5, with D unresolved. CDR1 is GTSNPN and CDR2 is SVGIG in the germline V gene (reference sequence). The CDR3 covers 14 residues. Trimming took off 2 bases at V and 1 base at J, with 11 bases between the two ends.

The chain uses TRBV7-8 and TRBJ2-7; no clear D. This CDR3 contains 11 residues. Trimming cost V 5 bases and J 1 base, with 3 bases left between them. CDR1 is SGHVS and CDR2 is FQNEAQ in the germline V gene. In DNA form, the CDR3 reads TGTGCCAGCAGCCCATCCTACGAGCAGTACTTC. Its translation is CASSPSYEQYF.

The J gene is TRBJ2-1, the V gene TRBV9; D is ambiguous. Germline V lookup: CDR1 SGDLS, CDR2 YYNGEE. Between the trimmed V and J ends, which lost 0 bases and 9 bases, there was a span of 16 bases. The CDR3 loop spans 15 amino acids. Written as DNA, the CDR3 is TGTGCCAGCAGCGTAGAGTTCCAGTTTTCGTCTGAGCAGTTCTTC. Its translation: CASSVEFQFSSEQFF.

The V call is TRBV7-2, the J call TRBJ2-7; D is possibly TRBD2 (6 bases). This CDR3 is 11 amino acids long. CDR1 and CDR2 from the germline V gene are SGHTA and FQGNSA. The V and J ends lost 8 bases and 5 bases respectively, with 10 bases between them. The CDR3 DNA sequence: TGTGCCAGCGCACGCGGGGACGAGCAGTACTTC. The encoded protein is CASARGDEQYF.